The subject of this entry is one T cell receptor beta chain. Deletions cut 6 bases from V and 4 bases from J, with 12 bases between. CDR3 length: 13 residues. Germline lookup yields CDR1 MNHEY and CDR2 SVGAGI. The data derive from a study of blood T cell repertoires in COVID-19. How the authors handled the data: Amplification of reference gene primers was used by the study to estimate nucleated cell counts. Sequencing used immunoSEQ multiplex PCR; TCRdb keeps in-frame clones, though not all of them. V and J calls and clone size are copied from that table; D and trimming were computed from the DNA. Among 150,000 to 200,000 clones listed, roughly nine tenths were seen once.

The chain joins TRBV6-5 to TRBJ1-1; D remains unclear. This sequence was found in a man aged 55 to 70 with acute or convalescent COVID-19. Sequencing was performed on peripheral blood. CDR3 DNA sequence: TGTGCCAGCAGCCAAGGCGGTTCCACTGAAGCTTTCTTT. Translation gives CASSQGGSTEAFF.